Following are 11 T cell receptor beta chains from one sample sequenced in a study of control samples from healthy donors and cancer patients. Sequenced by immunoSEQ multiplex PCR; TCRdb stores in-frame clones only, minus some. The table lists 150,000 to 200,000 clones, 91% of them singletons. Sequences were obtained from blood. All receptors derive from a woman aged 25 to 39 in good health.

V and J are TRBV27 and TRBJ1-5, with D possibly TRBD1 on 6 matching bases. The V end lost 3 bases, the J end lost 4 bases, and 13 bases lay between the germline ends. This CDR3 spans 15 amino acids. From germline, CDR1 is MNHEY and CDR2 SMNVEV (reference sequence). The CDR3 nucleotides read TGTGCCAGCAGTTTTACAGGGTCGGGGAATCAGCCCCAGCATTTT. Translated, it gives CASSFTGSGNQPQHF.

This chain connects TRBV30 to TRBJ2-7, with 7 bases that match TRBD1. Germline trimming cut 2 bases from V and 3 bases from J; bases unmatched to any gene: 4. The germline gives CDR1 GTSNPN, CDR2 SVGIG (reference sequence). The CDR3 covers 13 residues. This CDR3 reads CAWSPGQDYEQYF. The CDR3 region has the DNA TGTGCCTGGAGTCCCGGACAGGACTACGAGCAGTACTTC.

V gene TRBV6-2 or TRBV6-3 combines with J gene TRBJ2-3; TRBD2 aligns across 8 bases. The CDR3 extends over 14 amino acids. Germline V gene sequence: CDR1 MNHEY, CDR2 SVGEGT. V lost 2 bases, J lost 6 bases, and 4 bases stayed unmatched. The DNA for the CDR3 is TGTGCCAGCAGTTACCGGGGGGGACGGGATACGCAGTATTTT. This translates into CASSYRGGRDTQYF.

The chain uses TRBV3-1 (or the pseudogene TRBV3-2) and TRBJ2-5; TRBD1 agrees at 7 bases. With 2 bases clipped from V and 4 bases from J, the junction kept 4 bases outside the gene matches. CDR3 length equals 14 residues. Germline CDR1 and CDR2: LGHDT and YNNKEL (reference sequence). The DNA for the CDR3 is TGTGCCAGCAGCCAACACAGGGGTATAGAGACCCAGTACTTC. This encodes CASSQHRGIETQYF.

CDR3 loop: CASSVGSGSLSGANVLTF. DNA of the CDR3: TGTGCCAGCAGCGTAGGATCAGGGTCTCTCTCTGGGGCCAACGTCCTGACTTTC. V usage is TRBV9 and J usage is TRBJ2-6, with D tentatively TRBD1 (5 bases). This CDR3 is 18 amino acids long. Trimming left V 0 bases short and J 0 bases short, with 13 bases between. Germline CDR1 SGDLS, CDR2 YYNGEE.

The chain links TRBV15 to TRBJ1-6; a weak D match, TRBD1 (6 bases). The germline CDR1 and CDR2 sequences are LNHNV and YYDKDF (reference sequence). The CDR3 contains 15 residues. Trimming removed 0 bases at V and 4 bases at J, with 7 bases between. The CDR3 spells CATSRDGQYNSPLHF. Written as DNA, the CDR3 is TGTGCCACCAGCAGAGATGGACAGTATAATTCACCCCTCCACTTT.

This CDR3 reads CASSLGHRNTEAFF. The CDR3 coding sequence is TGTGCCAGCAGCTTAGGACATCGGAACACTGAAGCTTTCTTT. The V gene is TRBV7-3, the J gene TRBJ1-1; D might be TRBD1 (5 bases). The CDR3 loop spans 14 amino acids. In germline, CDR1 is SGHTA, CDR2 FQGTGA. Trimming shortened V by 2 bases and J by 1 base, and 8 bases separated the two germline ends.

This clone appeared a few times. The chain couples TRBV11-3 to TRBJ1-1; D gene ambiguous. Germline loops: CDR1 SGHNT, CDR2 YENEEA. The ends were cut back, 1 base at V and 6 bases at J, with 15 bases in the middle. The CDR3 has 15 residues. CDR3 bases: TGTGCCAGCAGCTTAGGGTACACAAGAGGGTCTGAAGCTTTCTTT. This sequence encodes CASSLGYTRGSEAFF.

V gene TRBV19 combines with J gene TRBJ2-1; tentative D call: TRBD2 (5 bases). The CDR3 has 16 residues. Germline CDR1 is LNHDA and CDR2 is SQIVND (reference sequence). V gave up 0 bases and J gave up 1 base, with 10 bases separating them. CDR3: CASSIDRGTSYNEQFF. CDR3 nucleotides: TGTGCCAGTAGTATAGATCGGGGTACGTCCTACAATGAGCAGTTCTTC.

The genes are TRBV12-5 and TRBJ2-2, with 8 bases aligning to TRBD1. The CDR3 is made up of 15 amino acids. Per the germline V gene, CDR1 is LGHNT and CDR2 is FRNRAP. The junction had 8 bases not matched to a gene; V was cut back by 5 bases and J by 6 bases. The CDR3 DNA is TGTGCTAGTGGTCCCGGACAGGGCCGGGCCGGGGAGCTGTTTTTT. It translates to CASGPGQGRAGELFF.

V gene TRBV21-1 combines with J gene TRBJ1-4. TRBV21-1 is recorded as a pseudogene. This CDR3 contains 13 residues. The CDR3 DNA reads TGTGCCAGCAGCAACCCAACTAATGAAAAACTGTTTTTT. It yields the protein CASSNPTNEKLFF.